This T cell receptor beta chain was sequenced for a study of STAT5B mutations in CD4+ large granular lymphocyte leukemia. General observations from the study: 8/27 top patient clones versus 2/35 control clones were TRBV06-family.

Sequencing was at survey level. In the study's own analysis: The detection floor for productive clonotype frequency was 2.59 x 10-5. Method: immunoSEQ multiplex PCR; TCRdb's copy keeps in-frame clones and lacks some. Clone size and V and J calls were adopted from that table, with D and trimming inferred from the DNA. The data contain approximately 30,000 clones, less than 85% of them singletons. For this clone: Its specificity is unknown.

The germline CDR1 and CDR2 sequences are SGHRS and YFSETQ. Trimming cost V 4 bases and J 1 base; bases outside gene matches: 3. The CDR3 totals 15 residues. The chain recombines TRBV5-1 with TRBJ2-3, with 10 nucleotides matching TRBD2. The clonotype originates from a human donor in good health. The sequenced sample was CD4+ T cells from blood buffy coats. DNA of the CDR3: TGCGCCAGCAGCAGCACTAGCGGGGGCACAGATACGCAGTATTTT. Residues: CASSSTSGGTDTQYF.